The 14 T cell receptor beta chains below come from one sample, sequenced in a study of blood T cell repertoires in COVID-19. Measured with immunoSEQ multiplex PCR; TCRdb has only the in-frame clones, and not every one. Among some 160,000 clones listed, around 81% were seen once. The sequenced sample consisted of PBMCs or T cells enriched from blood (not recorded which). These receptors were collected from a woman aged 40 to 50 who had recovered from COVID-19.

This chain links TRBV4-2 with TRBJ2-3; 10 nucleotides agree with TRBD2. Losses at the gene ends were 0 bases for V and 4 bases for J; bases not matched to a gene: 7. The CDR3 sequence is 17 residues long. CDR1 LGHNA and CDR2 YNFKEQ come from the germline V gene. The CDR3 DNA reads TGTGCCAGCAGCCAAGAGTGGCTAGCGGGAGTGGCAGATACGCAGTATTTT. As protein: CASSQEWLAGVADTQYF.

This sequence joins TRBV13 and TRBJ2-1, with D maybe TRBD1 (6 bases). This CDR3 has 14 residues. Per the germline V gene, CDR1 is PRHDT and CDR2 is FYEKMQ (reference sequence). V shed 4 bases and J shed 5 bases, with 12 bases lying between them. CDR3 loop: CASSYDRSHNEQFF. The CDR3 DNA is TGTGCCAGCAGCTACGACAGGAGTCACAATGAGCAGTTCTTC.

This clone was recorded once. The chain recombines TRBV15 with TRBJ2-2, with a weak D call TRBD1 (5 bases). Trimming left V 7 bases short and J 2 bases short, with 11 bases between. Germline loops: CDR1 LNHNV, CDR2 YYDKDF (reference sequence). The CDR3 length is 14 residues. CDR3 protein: CATKTRDNTGELFF. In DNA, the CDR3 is TGTGCCACCAAGACCAGGGATAACACCGGGGAGCTGTTTTTT. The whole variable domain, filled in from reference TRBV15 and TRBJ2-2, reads DAMVIQNPRYQVTQFGKPVTLSCSQTLNHNVMYWYQQKSSQAPKLLFHYYDKDFNNEADTPDNFQSRRPNTSFCFLDIRSPGLGDTAMYLCATKTRDNTGELFFGEGSRLTVL.

The CDR3 DNA sequence: TGTGCCAGCAGCCCAGAGGGGGAGGCCGGGGAGCTGTTTTTT. Protein product: CASSPEGEAGELFF. V and J are TRBV4-2 and TRBJ2-2; D possibly uses TRBD1 or TRBD2 (6 bases each). Trimming took 4 bases from V and 6 from J, leaving 12 bases between them. This CDR3 is 14 amino acids long. Germline V gives CDR1 LGHNA, CDR2 YNFKEQ.

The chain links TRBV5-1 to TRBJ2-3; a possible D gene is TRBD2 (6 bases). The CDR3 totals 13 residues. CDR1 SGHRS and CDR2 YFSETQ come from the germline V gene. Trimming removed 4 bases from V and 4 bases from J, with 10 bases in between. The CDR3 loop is CASSGGWPDTQYF. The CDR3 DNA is TGCGCCAGCAGCGGGGGGTGGCCAGATACGCAGTATTTT.

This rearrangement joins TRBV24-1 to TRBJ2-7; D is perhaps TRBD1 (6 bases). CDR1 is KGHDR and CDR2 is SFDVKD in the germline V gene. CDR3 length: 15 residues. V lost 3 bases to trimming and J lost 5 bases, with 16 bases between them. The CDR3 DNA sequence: TGTGCCACCAGTGATCGGGCAGGGGATATCCACGAGCAGTACTTC. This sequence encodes CATSDRAGDIHEQYF.

CDR3 bases: TGCGCCAGCAGCCAAGGAGCAGTAGGGGCGAGAGGCTACACCTTC. Amino acid sequence: CASSQGAVGARGYTF. The chain has TRBV4-1 and TRBJ1-2; perhaps TRBD1 as D (5 bases). Trimming stripped 1 base from V and 8 bases from J, with 17 bases between. There are 15 residues in the CDR3. Per the germline V gene, CDR1 is MGHRA and CDR2 is YSYEKL.

The CDR3 reads CASKTGDERPQHF. CDR3 sequence (DNA): TGTGCCAGCAAGACAGGGGACGAGCGGCCCCAGCATTTT. This chain uses TRBV2 with TRBJ1-5; 8 nucleotides line up with TRBD1. Per germline, CDR1 SNHLY and CDR2 FYNNEI. This CDR3 contains 13 residues. Trimming removed 7 bases from V and 9 bases from J; junction bases left unmatched: 8.

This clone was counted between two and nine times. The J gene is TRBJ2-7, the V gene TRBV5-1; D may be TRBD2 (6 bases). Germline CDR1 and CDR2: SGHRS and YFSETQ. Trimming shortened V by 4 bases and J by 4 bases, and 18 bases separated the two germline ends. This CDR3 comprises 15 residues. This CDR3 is CASSGGTDPIYEQYF. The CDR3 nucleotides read TGCGCCAGCAGCGGGGGGACGGATCCAATATACGAGCAGTACTTC.

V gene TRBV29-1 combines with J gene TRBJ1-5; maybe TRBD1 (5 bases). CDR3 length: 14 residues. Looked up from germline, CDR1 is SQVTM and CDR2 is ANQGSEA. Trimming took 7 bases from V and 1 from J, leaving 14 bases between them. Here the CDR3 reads CSARVRGSNQPQHF. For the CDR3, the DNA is TGCAGCGCTAGGGTAAGGGGAAGCAATCAGCCCCAGCATTTT.

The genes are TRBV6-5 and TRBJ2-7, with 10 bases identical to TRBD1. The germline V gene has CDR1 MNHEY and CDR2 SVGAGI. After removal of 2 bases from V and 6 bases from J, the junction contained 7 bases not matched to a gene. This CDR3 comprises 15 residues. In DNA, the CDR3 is TGTGCCAGCAGTTACCCGGGACAGGGGACGTCCGAGCAGTACTTC. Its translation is CASSYPGQGTSEQYF.

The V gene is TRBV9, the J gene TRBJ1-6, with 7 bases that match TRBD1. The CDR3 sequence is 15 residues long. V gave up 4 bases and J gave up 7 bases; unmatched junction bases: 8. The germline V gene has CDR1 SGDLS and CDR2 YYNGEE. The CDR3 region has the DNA TGTGCCAGCAGCCCCCGGGGACAGACAAATTCACCCCTCCACTTT. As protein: CASSPRGQTNSPLHF.

Here the CDR3 DNA reads TGTGCCCCCCGACAGCGGAACACTGAAGCTTTCTTT. Translating it yields CAPRQRNTEAFF. The chain recombines TRBV2 with TRBJ1-1; TRBD1 might be the D (5 bases). Trimming removed 11 bases from V and 1 base from J, with 11 bases in between. CDR1 is SNHLY and CDR2 is FYNNEI in the germline V gene. This CDR3 has 12 amino acids.

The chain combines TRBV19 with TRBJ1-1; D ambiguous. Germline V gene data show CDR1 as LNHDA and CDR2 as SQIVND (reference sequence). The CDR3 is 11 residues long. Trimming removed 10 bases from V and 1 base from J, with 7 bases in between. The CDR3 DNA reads TGTGCCACGAGACAGAACACTGAAGCTTTCTTT. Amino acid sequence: CATRQNTEAFF.